This T cell receptor beta chain was found in a study of cytomegalovirus exposure and HLA in healthy donors. In the study overall: The approximately 120 validation repertoires and the roughly 680 first-cohort repertoires shared a platform, a later analysis reported.

Whole-study findings and limits: The finding came from a later analysis; first-cohort TCR clusters tended to co-occur in the roughly 120 validation repertoires. Listed as cytomegalovirus-associated were 150 or so TCR beta chains.

This CDR3 has 14 residues. The V gene's germline CDR1 is SGHVS and CDR2 FQNEAQ. V was cut by 4 bases and J by 7 bases, with 13 bases left in between. Generated by immunoSEQ multiplex PCR, the TCRdb table keeps only in-frame clones and is missing some. Seen here are 150,000 to 180,000 clones, about 82% observed once, and the top ten hold about 2.2%. This clone was seen a single time. Its antigen is not known. The chain combines TRBV7-8 with TRBJ2-2, with TRBD1 as a possible D gene (5 bases). This clonotype originated in a human donor in good health. Sequenced sample: PBMCs. As DNA, the CDR3 is TGTGCCAGCAGCTCTCAGGGCTCAGGCGGGGAGCTGTTTTTT. Translating it yields CASSSQGSGGELFF. The full variable domain, rest sourced from reference TRBV7-8 and TRBJ2-2, is GAGVSQSPRYKVAKRGQDVALRCDPISGHVSLFWYQQALGQGPEFLTYFQNEAQLDKSGLPSDRFFAERPEGSVSTLKIQRTQQEDSAVYLCASSSQGSGGELFFGEGSRLTVL.